This entry features one TCR beta chain sequence. This clonotype has ten or more counts. This clone's antigen is unknown. Base qualities are not recorded, but no much larger clone differs from it by a single base. This specimen comes from a study of T cells in Graves' hyperthyroidism and ophthalmopathy (dated by TCRdb to about 2019). The study in broad terms: Peripheral blood was sampled at the time of initial diagnosis, prior to any treatment. The study also compared thyroid tissue and blood T-cell repertoires from about 6 Graves' hyperthyroidism patients. The roughly 100 discovery patients were divided at random into training and test sets in a 7:3 ratio. According to the paper, TCR Vbeta CDR3 sequencing was carried out on over 130 peripheral blood samples, which came from some 41 ophthalmopathy, 80 or so hyperthyroidism and roughly 17 progressor patients. To identify distinguishing TCR V-J signatures, a discovery cohort of around 100 patients was used, comprising under 45 with Graves' ophthalmopathy and around 57 with stable Graves' hyperthyroidism. Prospective prediction of ophthalmopathy was tested in an independent validation cohort of approximately 19 hyperthyroidism patients and some 17 patients who later progressed to ophthalmopathy. After sampling, hyperthyroidism patients received methimazole starting at 30 mg daily, and ophthalmopathy patients received high-dose intravenous methylprednisolone. Summary of the overall study and its limitations: During validation, the model predicted progression to ophthalmopathy a median of about 5.9 months ahead of onset, with almost 71% sensitivity and about 72% specificity. A 13 V-J signature model separated ophthalmopathy from stable hyperthyroidism, with approximately 87% sensitivity and roughly 84% specificity in cross-validation and 80%/75% in testing. No statistical method was used to set the sample size in advance, and investigators knew the group allocation. Most expanded thyroid clonotypes (frequency above 0.001) were also detected in blood, a finding suggesting that blood repertoires may reflect thyroid immune responses.

Ophthalmopathy patients had moderately to severely active disease, with a Clinical Activity Score of 3 or more, a NOSPECS grade of 4 or more, and a disease duration of less than 3 months. Exclusion was applied to patients with uncontrolled infections, other autoimmune diseases, pregnancy or lactation. Clinical symptoms, serum thyroxine and TRAb, thyroid ultrasound, and orbital computed tomography formed the basis for the diagnoses. PBMCs were isolated from about 9.2 ml of fresh peripheral blood by Ficoll-Paque density gradient centrifugation. Trizol reagent was used to extract total RNA, and RNA quality was then checked on an Agilent 2100 Bioanalyzer. TCR beta CDR3 regions were amplified from RNA transcripts. For the first round of RT-PCR on the TCR CDR3, the HTBI primer set was used together with the Qiagen OneStep RT-PCR kit. Libraries were constructed in a second round of multiplex PCR, after which size selection and purification were carried out. Libraries were sequenced paired-end with 100 bp reads on an Illumina HiSeq2000. For the original study's pipeline: SOAPnuke was used to process the raw data, with reads discarded if the reads contained adapters or uncalled bases, had a mean Phred below 15, or lacked an exact constant-primer or identifier match. High-quality paired reads were merged with COPE v1.2.5, and unique nucleotide sequences were defined as clonotypes. Clonotypes were aligned to IMGT TRBV, TRBD and TRBJ reference segments using MiTCR v1.1. Analysis was restricted to V-J combinations with a frequency above 0.0001, which covered roughly 99% of repertoires. A TCS score was defined as the ratio between F50 (clonal expansion) and ExV (chaos), using BLOSUM62-based TCRdist between CDR3 peptides within each V-J. Welch's t-statistics and random forest reduced around 550 V-J features to roughly 13, which were used in a naive Bayes classifier (R e1071). TCRdb trimmed public reads at Q25 via fastp, called clones via MiXCR and kept in-frame beta chains. Here each entry gathers all rows of one CDR3 protein and keeps the most common genes and DNA. The V and J calls were determined by TCRdb, not by the authors. Here the sample has hundreds of thousands of distinct CDR3 sequences; approximately 14% occur a single time. The ten top clones hold roughly 13% of the sample.

V loses 8 bases, J loses 5 bases, and the germline ends lie 18 bases apart. The germline V gene yields WSHSY for CDR1 and SAAADI for CDR2. The CDR3 has 15 amino acids, counting the end cysteine and phenylalanine. Only CDR3 DNA remains: 45 bases, in frame from the first base. The chain links TRBV10-2 with TRBJ2-2, with no confidently assigned D gene. This receptor was obtained from a man aged 18-30 years with Graves' ophthalmopathy. Material for sequencing was blood. The CDR3 here reads CASVKYRLGTGELFF. The DNA sequence is given as TGCGCCAGCGTTAAATACCGTCTGGGGACCGGGGAGCTGTTTTTT.